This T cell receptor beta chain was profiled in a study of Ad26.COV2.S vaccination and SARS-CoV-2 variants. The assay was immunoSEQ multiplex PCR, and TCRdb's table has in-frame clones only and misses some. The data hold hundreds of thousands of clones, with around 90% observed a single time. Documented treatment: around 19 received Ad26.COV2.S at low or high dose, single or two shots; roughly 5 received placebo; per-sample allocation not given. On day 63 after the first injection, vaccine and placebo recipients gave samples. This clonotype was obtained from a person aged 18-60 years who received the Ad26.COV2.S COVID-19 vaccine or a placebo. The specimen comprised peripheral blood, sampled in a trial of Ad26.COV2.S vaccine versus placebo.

The CDR3 spells CASSLRRGTEAFF. CDR3 nucleotides: TGTGCCAGCAGCTTACGAAGGGGGACTGAAGCTTTCTTT. The chain carries TRBV7-2 and TRBJ1-1; D perhaps matches TRBD1 (6 bases). Trimming removed 2 bases from V and 5 bases from J, with 9 bases in between. Germline assignment: CDR1 SGHTA and CDR2 FQGNSA. The CDR3 totals 13 residues. Drawing the rest from reference TRBV7-2 and TRBJ1-1, the complete variable domain is GAGVSQSPSNKVTEKGKDVELRCDPISGHTALYWYRQSLGQGLEFLIYFQGNSAPDKSGLPSDRFSAERTGGSVSTLTIQRTQQEDSAVYLCASSLRRGTEAFFGQGTRLTVV.